The source of this T cell receptor (beta chain) is a study of T-cell reconstitution after alpha-beta-depleted transplantation in children. Study outcomes and limitations: Several hundred graft clones that had expanded were reportedly the source of alpha-beta T cells about two months after transplant. Newly produced T cells mostly accounted for T-cell counts and diversity one year post-transplant.

This clonotype was seen just once. The antigen is not known. Trimming took 1 base from V and 1 from J, leaving 7 bases between them. The CDR3 extends over 14 amino acids. Germline lookup yields CDR1 LNHNV and CDR2 YYDKDF (reference sequence). For TCRbeta, the library was prepared with unique molecular identifiers. One entry per CDR3 protein results from TCRdb running MiXCR on the PCR reads. The repertoire holds 530,000 or so distinct CDR3 sequences, with around 27% as singletons. The sequence was obtained from a boy under two years old with Wiskott-Aldrich syndrome, due to receive a stem cell transplant. The sample consisted of PBMCs, taken before TCRalphabeta/CD19-depleted stem cell transplant. The chain recombines TRBV15 with TRBJ2-5; D ambiguous. This CDR3 is CATSRGRSQETQYF. Here the CDR3 DNA reads TGTGCCACCAGCAGAGGAAGGAGCCAAGAGACCCAGTACTTC.